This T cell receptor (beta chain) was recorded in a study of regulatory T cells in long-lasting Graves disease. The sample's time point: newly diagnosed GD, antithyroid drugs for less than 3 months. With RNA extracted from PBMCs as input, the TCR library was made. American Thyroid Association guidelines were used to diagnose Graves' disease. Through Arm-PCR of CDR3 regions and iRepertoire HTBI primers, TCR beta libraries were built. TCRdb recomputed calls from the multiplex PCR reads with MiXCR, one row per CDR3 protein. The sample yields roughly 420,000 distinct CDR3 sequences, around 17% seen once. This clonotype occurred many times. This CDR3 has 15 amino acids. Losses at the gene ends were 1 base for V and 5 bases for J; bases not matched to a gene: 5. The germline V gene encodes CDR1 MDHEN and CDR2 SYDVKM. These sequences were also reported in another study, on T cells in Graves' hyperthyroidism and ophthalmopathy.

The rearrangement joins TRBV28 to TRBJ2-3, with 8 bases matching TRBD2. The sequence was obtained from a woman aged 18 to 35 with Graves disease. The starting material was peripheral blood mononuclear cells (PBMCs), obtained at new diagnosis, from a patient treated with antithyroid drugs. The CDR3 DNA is TGTGCCAGCAGTTTATTCCCGGGAGGGATAGATACGCAGTATTTT. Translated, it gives CASSLFPGGIDTQYF.